The present T cell receptor (beta chain) was sequenced within a study of identical twins. The study, taken as a whole, reports: Memory repertoires lacked the insertion deficit that abundant cord blood beta clonotypes showed.

This clonotype occurred a few times. What it recognizes is unknown. Each CDR3 protein is one row after TCRdb ran MiXCR on the 5' RACE reads. The profile shows about 300,000 distinct CDR3 sequences, 9% to 15% of them singletons. The CDR3 spans 16 residues. Germline V gene lookup returns CDR1 LGHNA and CDR2 YNFKEQ. V lost 0 bases, J lost 4 bases, and 4 bases stayed unmatched. This sample was also put to use in a study of yellow fever vaccine responses in identical twins.

The V and J genes are TRBV4-2 and TRBJ2-1; 9 nucleotides align to TRBD1. Sequenced material: CD8+ T cells sorted from blood. The sequence was obtained from a woman between 18 and 29 years old in good health. The CDR3 DNA is TGTGCCAGCAGCCAAGAACAGGGGGCGAAGTACAATGAGCAGTTCTTC. Translated: CASSQEQGAKYNEQFF.